This is a list of T cell receptor beta chains from one sample in a study of T cell responses to AZD1222 COVID-19 vaccine. TCRdb's table, derived via immunoSEQ multiplex PCR, lists solely in-frame clones and lacks some. The sample contains under 150,000 clones, roughly 89% of which appear only once. The sample consisted of peripheral blood, taken on day 0 of AZD1222 vaccination. These receptor sequences come from an adult in good health. CDR3s include the opening cysteine and the closing phenylalanine or tryptophan. Each record gives: D gene, V gene, J gene, clone size, CDR3 protein, CDR3 DNA. A D gene is named only where the DNA matches it firmly. Expanded clones get a size class; other rows say once, few or many, or leave the size out.

D: NA; V: TRBV4-3; J: TRBJ1-2; size: NA; CDR3: CASSQVGGNYGYTF; DNA: TGCGCCAGCAGCCAAGTGGGAGGGAACTATGGCTACACCTTC
D: NA; V: TRBV10-3; J: TRBJ1-6; size: NA; CDR3: CAISELGNSPLHF; DNA: TGTGCCATCAGTGAGTTGGGGAACTCACCCCTCCACTTT
D: NA; V: TRBV30; J: TRBJ1-3; size: NA; CDR3: CAWKTGFGSGNTIYF; DNA: TGTGCCTGGAAAACCGGGTTCGGCTCTGGAAACACCATATATTTT
D: NA; V: TRBV5-1; J: TRBJ2-7; size: few; CDR3: CASSLERAVEQYF; DNA: TGCGCCAGCAGCCTGGAAAGGGCCGTCGAGCAGTACTTC
D: NA; V: TRBV29-1; J: TRBJ1-2; size: NA; CDR3: CSVEERGLFYGYTF; DNA: TGCAGCGTTGAAGAGAGGGGCCTCTTCTATGGCTACACCTTC
D: NA; V: TRBV15; J: TRBJ1-2; size: NA; CDR3: CATRTGNYGYTF; DNA: TGTGCCACCCGGACCGGGAACTATGGCTACACCTTC
D: TRBD1; V: TRBV5-8; J: TRBJ1-5; size: NA; CDR3: CASSLEGTADQPQHF; DNA: TGTGCCAGCAGCTTGGAAGGGACAGCCGATCAGCCCCAGCATTTT
D: TRBD1; V: TRBV5-4; J: TRBJ2-7; size: NA; CDR3: CASSLWDRDSYEQYF; DNA: TGTGCCAGCAGCTTGTGGGACAGGGATTCCTACGAGCAGTACTTC
D: TRBD2; V: TRBV30; J: TRBJ2-7; size: few; CDR3: CAWSRYREGTYEQYF; DNA: TGTGCCTGGAGTAGATATCGGGAGGGTACCTACGAGCAGTACTTC
D: NA; V: TRBV5-1; J: TRBJ2-5; size: NA; CDR3: CASSPWEAGTQYF; DNA: TGCGCCAGCAGCCCCTGGGAAGCGGGGACCCAGTACTTC
D: TRBD1; V: TRBV27; J: TRBJ1-2; size: NA; CDR3: CASSGGQFYGYTF; DNA: TGTGCCAGCAGCGGGGGACAGTTCTATGGCTACACCTTC
D: NA; V: TRBV28; J: TRBJ2-2; size: NA; CDR3: CASSLETSTGELFF; DNA: TGTGCCAGCAGTTTGGAGACTAGTACCGGGGAGCTGTTTTTT
D: NA; V: TRBV5-1; J: TRBJ1-1; size: NA; CDR3: CASTPLGVNTEAFF; DNA: TGCGCCAGCACCCCTCTGGGGGTGAACACTGAAGCTTTCTTT
D: NA; V: TRBV28; J: TRBJ2-7; size: NA; CDR3: CASSSGPGGPYEQYF; DNA: TGTGCCAGCAGCTCCGGCCCGGGGGGCCCCTACGAGCAGTACTTC
D: NA; V: TRBV19; J: TRBJ2-1; size: NA; CDR3: CASSPDGSTATYNEQFF; DNA: TGTGCCAGTAGCCCTGATGGCAGTACAGCCACCTACAATGAGCAGTTCTTC
D: NA; V: TRBV20-1; J: TRBJ1-5; size: NA; CDR3: CSASPHHRALGHGNQPQHF; DNA: TGCAGTGCTAGTCCACACCACCGGGCCCTAGGCCATGGCAATCAGCCCCAGCATTTT
D: NA; V: TRBV24-1; J: TRBJ1-5; size: NA; CDR3: CATSPRGFSQPQHF; DNA: TGTGCCACCAGTCCGAGGGGGTTTAGTCAGCCCCAGCATTTT
D: NA; V: TRBV4-2; J: TRBJ2-2; size: NA; CDR3: CASSQEVGWVGELFF; DNA: TGTGCCAGCAGCCAAGAGGTGGGATGGGTCGGGGAGCTGTTTTTT
D: TRBD1; V: TRBV28; J: TRBJ2-7; size: NA; CDR3: CASSSRNQGAGFYEQYF; DNA: TGTGCCAGCAGTTCCCGCAACCAGGGGGCCGGCTTTTACGAGCAGTACTTC
D: NA; V: TRBV28; J: TRBJ2-5; size: NA; CDR3: CASQIAREEQETQYF; DNA: TGTGCCAGCCAAATCGCGAGGGAGGAACAAGAGACCCAGTACTTC
D: NA; V: TRBV4-2; J: TRBJ2-1; size: NA; CDR3: CASSQEVGDYNEQFF; DNA: TGTGCCAGCAGCCAAGAAGTGGGAGACTACAATGAGCAGTTCTTC
D: TRBD2; V: TRBV27; J: TRBJ2-5; size: NA; CDR3: CASSLLPGGPRETQYF; DNA: TGTGCCAGCAGTTTACTGCCGGGAGGGCCGCGGGAGACCCAGTACTTC
D: NA; V: TRBV12-3/TRBV12-4; J: TRBJ2-7; size: NA; CDR3: CASTPWGAYEQYF; DNA: TGTGCCAGCACCCCGTGGGGCGCCTACGAGCAGTACTTC